These 13 T cell receptor beta chains were sequenced from one sample in a study of OX40 agonist ivuxolimab in advanced cancers. Data came from immunoSEQ multiplex PCR; TCRdb stores just in-frame clones and leaves some out. The sample consists of 60,000 or so clones, roughly 85% of them appearing once. Material: CD4+ or CD8+ T cells sorted from blood, obtained in a trial of the OX40 agonist ivuxolimab. These receptors all come from an adult with an advanced solid tumor such as melanoma, head and neck, liver or kidney cancer.

This chain connects TRBV7-9 to TRBJ2-1; 16 bases agree with TRBD2. V shed 6 bases and J 8 bases; nucleotides not matched to a gene: 13. The V gene's germline CDR1 is SEHNR and CDR2 FQNEAQ (reference sequence). The CDR3 extends over 18 amino acids. The CDR3 DNA is TGTGCCAGCAGTTATTTCTACGCCGGGACTAGCGGGGGGGATGAGCAGTTCTTC. Its protein product is CASSYFYAGTSGGDEQFF.

This clone was picked up one time. The CDR3 nucleotides read TGTGCCAGCAGTTATATAGACAGACAAGAGACCCAGTACTTC. Amino acids: CASSYIDRQETQYF. V and J are TRBV6-5 and TRBJ2-5; weak D call: TRBD1 (5 bases). The CDR3 is made up of 14 amino acids. V was cut by 3 bases and J by 2 bases, with 10 bases left in between. Germline-derived CDR1 and CDR2 are MNHEY and SVGAGI.

This clone was seen a few times. The chain carries TRBV9 and TRBJ1-6, with D hard to call. The CDR3 spans 14 residues. V lost 1 base, J lost 12 bases, and 14 bases lay in between. The germline V gene encodes CDR1 SGDLS and CDR2 YYNGEE. The CDR3 sequence: CASSVRPERGPLHF. The CDR3 nucleotides are TGTGCCAGCAGCGTAAGACCGGAGCGCGGACCCCTCCACTTT.

The rearrangement links TRBV28 to TRBJ2-5; D possibly corresponds to TRBD2 (5 bases). Germline CDR1 MDHEN, CDR2 SYDVKM. This CDR3 has 12 residues. V dropped 10 bases and J dropped 1 base, with 10 bases sitting between them. The CDR3 region is CATREGQETQYF. DNA of the CDR3: TGTGCCACCCGTGAGGGCCAAGAGACCCAGTACTTC.

Written as DNA, the CDR3 is TGTGCCAGCAGCCTGGGGGAAGGGCTGGAGACCCAGTACTTC. Its translation is CASSLGEGLETQYF. The genes are TRBV5-4 and TRBJ2-5; D tentatively fits TRBD1 or TRBD2 (5 bases each). V was cut by 4 bases and J by 5 bases, with 15 bases left in between. Germline V gene sequence: CDR1 SGHNT, CDR2 YYREEE (reference sequence). This CDR3 has 14 amino acids.

The V and J genes are TRBV4-3 and TRBJ2-1, with TRBD2 identical over 7 bases. CDR1 and CDR2 from the germline V gene are LGHNA and YSLEER. The CDR3 sequence is 17 residues long. The J segment lost 6 bases and the V segment lost 4 bases, leaving 15 bases of the junction unmatched. CDR3: CASSRVRLATRSNEQFF. The DNA for the CDR3 is TGCGCCAGCAGCCGGGTTAGACTAGCCACTCGGAGCAATGAGCAGTTCTTC.

The gene calls are TRBV28 and TRBJ2-5; D gene ambiguous. Trimming removed 2 bases from V and 5 bases from J, with 9 bases in between. Germline V CDR1 and CDR2: MDHEN, SYDVKM. The CDR3 consists of 13 residues. The CDR3 DNA reads TGTGCCAGCAGTTTAGGAGTTTGGGAGACCCAGTACTTC. Protein: CASSLGVWETQYF.

Regarding this clone: One end of the junction varies from germline; a read error may be responsible. The V and J genes are TRBV11-3 and TRBJ1-2; 9 bases are shared with TRBD1. This CDR3 region has 16 residues. CDR1 is SGHNT and CDR2 is YENEEA in the germline V gene. This CDR3 is CASSLDTGGVDYGYTF. DNA of the CDR3: TGTGCCAGCAGCCTAGATACAGGGGGCGTTGACTATGGCTACACCTTC.

The rearrangement links TRBV11-3 to TRBJ2-5, with 11 nucleotides matching TRBD2. The CDR3 runs to 18 residues. In germline, CDR1 is SGHNT, CDR2 YENEEA. Unmatched junction bases numbered 8, after V lost 0 bases and J lost 2 bases. CDR3 sequence reads: CASSLDPPLAGGQETQYF. The CDR3 nucleotides are TGTGCCAGCAGCTTAGATCCCCCCCTAGCGGGGGGACAAGAGACCCAGTACTTC.

CDR3 bases: TGTGCCAGCAGCCGGGGACAGGCGGGGCAAAACAATGAGCAGTTCTTC. This encodes CASSRGQAGQNNEQFF. The chain links TRBV5-4 to TRBJ2-1; 8 nucleotides match TRBD1. CDR1 and CDR2 from the germline V gene are SGHNT and YYREEE (reference sequence). V gave up 4 bases and J gave up 5 bases; unmatched junction bases: 11. The CDR3 runs 16 residues.

This chain connects TRBV7-9 to TRBJ2-7, with a possible D match to TRBD2 (6 bases). Trimming took off 5 bases at V and 3 bases at J, with 20 bases between the two ends. CDR1 and CDR2 from the germline V gene are SEHNR and FQNEAQ (reference sequence). The CDR3 totals 16 residues. DNA of the CDR3: TGTGCCAGCAGCCTACGTCCCGAGGGAGGCAGCTACGAGCAGTACTTC. As protein: CASSLRPEGGSYEQYF.

This sequence joins TRBV5-4 and TRBJ2-6, with D unclear. Germline loops: CDR1 SGHNT, CDR2 YYREEE (reference sequence). This CDR3 region has 14 residues. Trimming removed 1 base at V and 0 bases at J, with 2 bases between. CDR3 nucleotides: TGTGCCAGCAGCTTGAGCTCTGGGGCCAACGTCCTGACTTTC. The encoded protein is CASSLSSGANVLTF.

In its sample, this clone was seen once. The J gene is TRBJ1-1, the V gene TRBV6-5; no firm D call. The CDR3 extends over 15 amino acids. V shed 0 bases and J shed 0 bases, with 8 bases lying between them. Germline V gene sequence: CDR1 MNHEY, CDR2 SVGAGI. The CDR3 nucleotides are TGTGCCAGCAGTTACTCGGAGAGCGTGAACACTGAAGCTTTCTTT. This gives the protein CASSYSESVNTEAFF.